This T cell receptor beta chain stems from a study of T cell responses to AZD1222 COVID-19 vaccine. Study-level points and caveats: Dominant CD4 TCR responses targeted spike regions 160-218 and 743-854. Reportedly, nearly half the spike-specific TCRs target unmutated variant regions. It was only six AZD1222 recipients who were seropositive at baseline. Repertoire samples came only from after the peak T cell response.

Generated by immunoSEQ multiplex PCR, the TCRdb table keeps only in-frame clones and is missing some. Of tens of thousands of clones in the sample, about three quarters were seen once. The germline gives CDR1 LNHDA, CDR2 SQIVND (reference sequence). This CDR3 region has 16 residues. J was trimmed by 1 base and V by 1 base; bases with no gene match: 6. Concerning this clone: Its cognate antigen is unknown.

This clonotype originated in an adult who received the AZD1222 COVID-19 vaccine. The starting material was peripheral blood, obtained 28 days after the second AZD1222 dose. The chain is built from TRBV19 and TRBJ1-1, with 7 nucleotides matching TRBD1. CDR3 region: CASSIARGKENTEAFF. The CDR3 bases are TGTGCCAGTAGTATAGCCAGGGGGAAGGAGAACACTGAAGCTTTCTTT.